This entry features one TCR beta chain sequence. This CDR3 is built from 14 residues. Germline V gene lookup returns CDR1 WNHNN and CDR2 SYGVQD (reference sequence). V was clipped by 2 bases and J by 3 bases; unmatched bases: 1. Original handling: Amplification of reference gene primers was used by the study to estimate nucleated cell counts. Assay used: immunoSEQ multiplex PCR; TCRdb lists only in-frame clones, some missing. V and J calls and clone size are given by that table; D and trimming were obtained from the DNA. This sample has under 150,000 clones, with roughly 84% found just once. These data are taken from a study of blood T cell repertoires in COVID-19. Study-wide background: Samples representing acute and convalescent COVID-19 were sourced from the United States, Italy and Spain. PBMCs, B-cell-depleted T cells, or T cells were the source of the cDNA or gDNA that made up the material.

This rearrangement joins TRBV10-1 to TRBJ2-7; TRBD2 aligns across 10 bases. The source of this sequence is a woman in her fifties or sixties with acute or convalescent COVID-19. Sequencing was done on a sample of peripheral blood. The CDR3 loop reads CASSEGLAVYEQYF. In nucleotides, the CDR3 is TGCGCCAGCAGTGAGGGACTAGCGGTCTACGAGCAGTACTTC.